The T cell receptor (beta chain) described here comes from a study of response to subunit inactivated influenza vaccine. TCRdb reprocessed the RT-PCR reads via MiXCR and lists one record per CDR3 protein. This table has about 540,000 distinct CDR3 sequences, around 25% appearing once. The sample was also reused in another study, on T cells expressing NK-cell markers. This second report adds: A 5'RACE template switching approach incorporating UMIs was used to make TCR beta cDNA.

The sequencing used CD4+ T cells sorted from PBMCs, collected roughly 12 days after vaccination. This TCR derives from a man aged 50 or older who received an inactivated influenza vaccine.

CDR3 bases: TGCGCCAGCAGCTTGACAGGGGGGATTCAGTACTTC. It encodes CASSLTGGIQYF. V and J are TRBV5-1 and TRBJ2-4, with 8 bases fitting TRBD1. V trimming: 1 base; J trimming: 10 bases; junction bases outside the gene matches: 1. The V gene's germline CDR1 is SGHRS and CDR2 YFSETQ. This CDR3 is 12 amino acids long.